Listed below are T cell receptor beta chains from one sample, sequenced in a study of cytomegalovirus exposure and HLA in healthy donors. Method: immunoSEQ multiplex PCR; TCRdb's copy keeps in-frame clones and lacks some. The table records roughly 150,000 clones, roughly three quarters of them present only once. Sequenced material: PBMCs. These receptors were collected from a young man in good health and CMV-seronegative. The CDR3 runs from the conserved cysteine through the conserved F or W. D genes are given only for firm matches. Rows give clone size only sometimes, using once, few, many, or a class for an expanded clone.

DNA | CDR3 | J | V | size | length | D
TGTGCCAGTAGTATGGTAGGAATCGGGACAAAGAACACCGGGGAGCTGTTTTTT | CASSMVGIGTKNTGELFF | TRBJ2-2 | TRBV19 | - | 18 | -
TGCGCCAGCAGCGAGGGCCTCAGCTCCTACAATGAGCAGTTCTTC | CASSEGLSSYNEQFF | TRBJ2-1 | TRBV5-1 | once | 15 | -
TGCGCCAGCAGCTTCGGGGAGACCAAAAACATTCAGTACTTC | CASSFGETKNIQYF | TRBJ2-4 | TRBV5-1 | - | 14 | -
TGTGCCAGCAGCTTACAGGGGGGCACAGATACGCAGTATTTT | CASSLQGGTDTQYF | TRBJ2-3 | TRBV11-2 | - | 14 | TRBD1
TGCGCCAGCAGCGATCCTAGCGATAACAATGAGCAGTTCTTC | CASSDPSDNNEQFF | TRBJ2-1 | TRBV5-1 | - | 14 | -
TGTGCCATCAGTACAGCGGGAGCCCCCTACAATGAGCAGTTCTTC | CAISTAGAPYNEQFF | TRBJ2-1 | TRBV10-3 | - | 15 | TRBD2
TGTGCCAGCAGCTTCCCCTTTAGTCTCGAGCAGTACTTC | CASSFPFSLEQYF | TRBJ2-7 | TRBV7-9 | - | 13 | -
TGTGCCAGCAGCGACCCGTGGGGACACTCTGGAAACACCATATATTTT | CASSDPWGHSGNTIYF | TRBJ1-3 | TRBV11-2 | - | 16 | -
TGCGCCAGCAGCCTCGGACTAGCCGGCACCGGGGAGCTGTTTTTT | CASSLGLAGTGELFF | TRBJ2-2 | TRBV4-1 | - | 15 | TRBD2
TGTGCCAGCAGCTTACAGCCCCAGGGGGGAACCTACGAGCAGTACTTC | CASSLQPQGGTYEQYF | TRBJ2-7 | TRBV7-8 | - | 16 | -
TGTGCCAGCAGACCCCCCGGGACATCCAGGACCGGGGAGCTGTTTTTT | CASRPPGTSRTGELFF | TRBJ2-2 | TRBV9 | - | 16 | -
TGTGCCAGCAGCCTAACAGGGAGCACAGATACGCAGTATTTT | CASSLTGSTDTQYF | TRBJ2-3 | TRBV7-9 | - | 14 | -
TGTGCCAGCAGTTGGGGACTAGCAACGAATGAGCAGTTCTTC | CASSWGLATNEQFF | TRBJ2-1 | TRBV6-5 | few | 14 | TRBD2
TGTGCCAGTAGTATTCGGCAGGGGGGCCAGCCCCAGCATTTT | CASSIRQGGQPQHF | TRBJ1-5 | TRBV19 | - | 14 | TRBD1
TGTGCCAGCAGTTCAGGTACCGGAGAGACCCAGTACTTC | CASSSGTGETQYF | TRBJ2-5 | TRBV2 | - | 13 | -
TGTGCCAGCAGTTTCCAAGACAGGGGGCGGGTCGAGCAGTACTTC | CASSFQDRGRVEQYF | TRBJ2-7 | TRBV28 | - | 15 | TRBD1
TGTGCCAGCAGCTTGGCCGTGAACACCGGGGAGCTGTTTTTT | CASSLAVNTGELFF | TRBJ2-2 | TRBV7-9 | - | 14 | -
TGTGCCAGCAGCCAAACAGGGGGCAGCGAGTACTTC | CASSQTGGSEYF | TRBJ2-7 | TRBV5-6 | - | 12 | TRBD1
TGCGCCAGCAGTGAGTCAAGGCTAGCGGGTTTCTCCTACGAGCAGTACTTC | CASSESRLAGFSYEQYF | TRBJ2-7 | TRBV10-1 | - | 17 | TRBD2
TGTGCCAGCAGCGTAGATAGCGGGAGGGTGAATGAGCAGTTCTTC | CASSVDSGRVNEQFF | TRBJ2-1 | TRBV9 | - | 15 | TRBD2
TGCGCCAGCAGCGACCCGACTAGCGGGGTTAGCACAGATACGCAGTATTTT | CASSDPTSGVSTDTQYF | TRBJ2-3 | TRBV5-1 | once | 17 | TRBD2
TGTGCCAGCAGTGAAAAACAGGGGGGAGGCTACACCTTC | CASSEKQGGGYTF | TRBJ1-2 | TRBV6-1 | - | 13 | TRBD1
TGTGCCAGTAGTATGACAGGTCTGGGCACTGAAGCTTTCTTT | CASSMTGLGTEAFF | TRBJ1-1 | TRBV19 | - | 14 | -
TGTGCCAGCACCGGGCCCGGGACAACCTACAATGAGCAGTTCTTC | CASTGPGTTYNEQFF | TRBJ2-1 | TRBV5-6 | once | 15 | -
TGTGCTAGCAGCTCCCTCCCTAGCGGGGGGCAAGAGACCCAGTACTTC | CASSSLPSGGQETQYF | TRBJ2-5 | TRBV7-7 | - | 16 | TRBD2
TGCAGCGTTGTTCCGGAGCGGGCCTACGAGCAGTACTTC | CSVVPERAYEQYF | TRBJ2-7 | TRBV29-1 | few | 13 | -
TGTGCCAGCAGCTTAGTCCAGGTATTCTATGGCTACACCTTC | CASSLVQVFYGYTF | TRBJ1-2 | TRBV7-9 | - | 14 | -
TGTGCCAGCAGTCTGACAGGGGGCCTCTACGAGCAGTACTTC | CASSLTGGLYEQYF | TRBJ2-7 | TRBV5-4 | - | 14 | TRBD1
TGTGCCAGCAGCTCCTGGACTAGCGAACACAATGAGCAGTTCTTC | CASSSWTSEHNEQFF | TRBJ2-1 | TRBV11-2 | - | 15 | TRBD2
TGCACCAGCAGCCAAGATACAGCGGAGGTGGGCAATGAGCAGTTCTTC | CTSSQDTAEVGNEQFF | TRBJ2-1 | TRBV1 | - | 16 | -
TGTGCCAGCAGTGAAGCCCCGGAGACAGGGGAAGCTTTCTTT | CASSEAPETGEAFF | TRBJ1-1 | TRBV2 | - | 14 | TRBD1
TGTGCCAGCAGCCCGACAGGGGTGACCTACGAGCAGTACTTC | CASSPTGVTYEQYF | TRBJ2-7 | TRBV27 | - | 14 | TRBD1
TGTGCCAGCAGTTTTGCGGGACGGCAAGAGACCCAGTACTTC | CASSFAGRQETQYF | TRBJ2-5 | TRBV27 | - | 14 | -
TGTGCCAGTAGTATTCAAACAGGGGAATGGGAGCAGTTCTTC | CASSIQTGEWEQFF | TRBJ2-1 | TRBV19 | - | 14 | TRBD1
TGTGCCAGCGCTCGACTAGCGGGAGTCAACGAGCAGTACTTC | CASARLAGVNEQYF | TRBJ2-7 | TRBV7-9 | - | 14 | TRBD2
TGTGCCAGTGGGCGGGGAAACATTCAGTACTTC | CASGRGNIQYF | TRBJ2-4 | TRBV19 | - | 11 | -
TGTGCCAGCAGTTTCCAACAGGGAGGGAACATTCAGTACTTC | CASSFQQGGNIQYF | TRBJ2-4 | TRBV27 | - | 14 | -
TGTGCCAGCAGCTTGGGGGGGCGACAGGGGGGCACTGAAGCTTTCTTT | CASSLGGRQGGTEAFF | TRBJ1-1 | TRBV5-6 | once | 16 | TRBD1
TGCGCCAGCAGCTCCGCCCTATCCACCGGGGAGCTGTTTTTT | CASSSALSTGELFF | TRBJ2-2 | TRBV5-1 | - | 14 | -
TGTGCCAGCAAGGATTGGACAGGCGAAAAACTGTTTTTT | CASKDWTGEKLFF | TRBJ1-4 | TRBV6-1 | - | 13 | TRBD1
TGTGCCAGCAGGCTGAATGTAGAGGAAGCTTTCTTT | CASRLNVEEAFF | TRBJ1-1 | TRBV2 | - | 12 | -
TGTGCCAGCATCCCGGTCGACAGGGGACCCACTGAAGCTTTCTTT | CASIPVDRGPTEAFF | TRBJ1-1 | TRBV6-1 | - | 15 | TRBD1
TGTGCCAGCAGCAAAACTTACAATGAGCAGTTCTTC | CASSKTYNEQFF | TRBJ2-1 | TRBV9 | - | 12 | -
TGTGCCAGCAGCGTAGGTGCGAGGAGCACCATATATTTT | CASSVGARSTIYF | TRBJ1-3 | TRBV9 | - | 13 | -
TGTGCCAGCAGAGGATCCGGGACTAGCGGGAGTCCCAATGAGCAGTTCTTC | CASRGSGTSGSPNEQFF | TRBJ2-1 | TRBV9 | - | 17 | TRBD2
TGTGCCAGCATCTCCCAGCCGACTAGCGGTTACAATGAGCAGTTCTTC | CASISQPTSGYNEQFF | TRBJ2-1 | TRBV11-2 | - | 16 | TRBD2
TGTGCCAGCAGTCCTCGGGGACTAGCCTACAATGAGCAGTTCTTC | CASSPRGLAYNEQFF | TRBJ2-1 | TRBV28 | - | 15 | TRBD2
TGTGCCAGCAGTTTAGGACACCACTACAATGAGCAGTTCTTC | CASSLGHHYNEQFF | TRBJ2-1 | TRBV28 | - | 14 | -
TGTGCCAGCAGTTTAGAGGGACAGGGTGATCAGCCCCAGCATTTT | CASSLEGQGDQPQHF | TRBJ1-5 | TRBV28 | - | 15 | TRBD1
TGTGCCAGCAGCCGAACCATAGCGGGAGGAGGGGGCGAGCAGTACTTC | CASSRTIAGGGGEQYF | TRBJ2-7 | TRBV9 | - | 16 | TRBD2
TGTGCCAGCTCACTGTCGGGGACTTACAATGAGCAGTTCTTC | CASSLSGTYNEQFF | TRBJ2-1 | TRBV18 | - | 14 | -
TGCGCCAGCAGCCGACAAGGGGGCGCCGACACTGAAGCTTTCTTT | CASSRQGGADTEAFF | TRBJ1-1 | TRBV5-1 | few | 15 | TRBD1
TGTGCCAGCAGCACGGACCTCCGGGACAGGGGGCGATCAGATACGCAGTATTTT | CASSTDLRDRGRSDTQYF | TRBJ2-3 | TRBV27 | - | 18 | TRBD1
TGTGCCAGCAGCTTCCGCTCCTTAGGACAGGACCAAGAGACCCAGTACTTC | CASSFRSLGQDQETQYF | TRBJ2-5 | TRBV11-2 | - | 17 | TRBD1
TGTGCCAGCAGTACAGGGGGCAGAGACGGCTACACCTTC | CASSTGGRDGYTF | TRBJ1-2 | TRBV6-5 | - | 13 | TRBD1
TGTGCCAGCAGGGTGGGCAGGGGGCCCCAGCATTTT | CASRVGRGPQHF | TRBJ1-5 | TRBV27 | - | 12 | -
TGTGCCAGCAGCTCCAAGGGGGAGTCTAATGAAAAACTGTTTTTT | CASSSKGESNEKLFF | TRBJ1-4 | TRBV5-4 | - | 15 | -
TGTGCCAGCTCACCTGGACTAGCGGGAGGGCCCTTGACCTACAATGAGCAGTTCTTC | CASSPGLAGGPLTYNEQFF | TRBJ2-1 | TRBV18 | - | 19 | TRBD2
TGTGCCATCAGTGAGTCGATAGGGGCTCAGTACTTC | CAISESIGAQYF | TRBJ2-4 | TRBV10-3 | - | 12 | -
TGCGCCAGCGGGAGGAGAAGGATGATGAACACTGAAGCTTTCTTT | CASGRRRMMNTEAFF | TRBJ1-1 | TRBV10-2 | - | 15 | -